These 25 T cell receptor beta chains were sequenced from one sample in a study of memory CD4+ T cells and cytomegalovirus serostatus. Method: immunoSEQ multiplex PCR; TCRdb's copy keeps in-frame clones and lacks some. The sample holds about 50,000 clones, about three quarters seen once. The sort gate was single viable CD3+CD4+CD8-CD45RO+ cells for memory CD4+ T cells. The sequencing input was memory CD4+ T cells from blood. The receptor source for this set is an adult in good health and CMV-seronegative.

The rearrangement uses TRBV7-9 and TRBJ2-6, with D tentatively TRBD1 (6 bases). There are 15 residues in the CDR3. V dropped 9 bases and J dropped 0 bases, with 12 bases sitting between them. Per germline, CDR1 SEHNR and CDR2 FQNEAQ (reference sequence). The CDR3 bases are TGTGCCAGTTCGGACAGTTTCTCTGGGGCCAACGTCCTGACTTTC. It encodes CASSDSFSGANVLTF.

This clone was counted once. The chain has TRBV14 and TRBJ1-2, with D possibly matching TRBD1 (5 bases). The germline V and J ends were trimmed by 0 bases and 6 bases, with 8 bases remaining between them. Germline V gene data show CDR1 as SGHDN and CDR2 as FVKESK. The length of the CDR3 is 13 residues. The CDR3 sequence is CASSQEWGDGYTF. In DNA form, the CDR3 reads TGTGCCAGCAGCCAAGAGTGGGGGGATGGCTACACCTTC.

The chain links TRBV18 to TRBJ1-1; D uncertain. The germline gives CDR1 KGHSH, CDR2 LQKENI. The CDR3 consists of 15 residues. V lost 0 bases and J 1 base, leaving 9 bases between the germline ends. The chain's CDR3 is CASSPPSVRNTEAFF. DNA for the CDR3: TGTGCCAGCTCACCACCCTCCGTCCGGAACACTGAAGCTTTCTTT.

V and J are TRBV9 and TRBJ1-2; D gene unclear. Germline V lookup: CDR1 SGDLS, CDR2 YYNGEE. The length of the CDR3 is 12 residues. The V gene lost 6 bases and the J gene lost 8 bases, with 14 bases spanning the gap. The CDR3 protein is CASMTPVRGYTF. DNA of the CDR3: TGTGCCAGCATGACACCGGTCCGCGGCTACACCTTC.

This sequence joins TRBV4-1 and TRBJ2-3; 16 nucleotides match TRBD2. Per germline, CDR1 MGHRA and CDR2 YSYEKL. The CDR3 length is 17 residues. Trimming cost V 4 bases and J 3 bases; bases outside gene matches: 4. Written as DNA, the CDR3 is TGCGCCAGCAGCCCCCAGGGACTAGCGGGGGGGACAGATACGCAGTATTTT. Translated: CASSPQGLAGGTDTQYF.

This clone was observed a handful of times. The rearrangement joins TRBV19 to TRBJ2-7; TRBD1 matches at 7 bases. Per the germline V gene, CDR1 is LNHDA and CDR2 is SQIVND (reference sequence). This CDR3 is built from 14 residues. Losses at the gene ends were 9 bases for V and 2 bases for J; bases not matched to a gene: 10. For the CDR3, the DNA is TGTGCCAGCTCGGGGACAGTACAAACCTACGAGCAGTACTTC. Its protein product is CASSGTVQTYEQYF.

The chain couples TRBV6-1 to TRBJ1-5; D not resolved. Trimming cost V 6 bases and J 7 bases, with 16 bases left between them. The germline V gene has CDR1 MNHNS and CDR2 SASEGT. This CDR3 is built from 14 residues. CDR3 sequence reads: CASSPEGGWQPQHF. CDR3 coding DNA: TGTGCCAGCAGCCCGGAAGGTGGTTGGCAGCCCCAGCATTTT.

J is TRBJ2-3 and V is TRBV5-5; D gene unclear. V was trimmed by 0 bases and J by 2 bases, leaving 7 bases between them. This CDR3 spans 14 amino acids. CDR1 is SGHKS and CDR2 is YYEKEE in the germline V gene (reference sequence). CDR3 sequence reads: CASSLEHNTDTQYF. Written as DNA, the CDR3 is TGTGCCAGCAGCTTGGAGCACAACACAGATACGCAGTATTTT.

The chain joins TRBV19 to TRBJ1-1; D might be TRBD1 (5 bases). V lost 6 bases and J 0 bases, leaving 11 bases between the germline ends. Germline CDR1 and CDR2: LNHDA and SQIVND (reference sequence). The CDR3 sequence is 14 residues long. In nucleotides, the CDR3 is TGTGCCAGTAGCCAGGGACCGATGAACACTGAAGCTTTCTTT. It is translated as CASSQGPMNTEAFF.

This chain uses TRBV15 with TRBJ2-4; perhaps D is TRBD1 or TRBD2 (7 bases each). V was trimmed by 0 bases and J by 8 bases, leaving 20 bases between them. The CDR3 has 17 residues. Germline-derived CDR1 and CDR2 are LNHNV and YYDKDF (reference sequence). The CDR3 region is CATSRDWSGGSGDIQYF. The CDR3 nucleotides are TGTGCCACCAGCAGAGATTGGTCAGGGGGGAGCGGGGACATTCAGTACTTC.

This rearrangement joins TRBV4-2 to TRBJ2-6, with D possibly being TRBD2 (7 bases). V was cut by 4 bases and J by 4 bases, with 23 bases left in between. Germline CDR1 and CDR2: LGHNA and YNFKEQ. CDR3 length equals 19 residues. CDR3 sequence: CASSLGPTSRGTGANVLTF. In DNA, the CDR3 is TGTGCCAGCAGCCTCGGGCCGACTAGCAGGGGAACGGGGGCCAACGTCCTGACTTTC.

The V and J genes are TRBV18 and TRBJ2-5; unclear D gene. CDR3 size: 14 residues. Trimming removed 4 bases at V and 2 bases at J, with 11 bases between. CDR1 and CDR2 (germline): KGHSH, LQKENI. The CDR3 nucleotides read TGTGCCAGCTCACAGGACGCACTTCAAGAGACCCAGTACTTC. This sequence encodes CASSQDALQETQYF.

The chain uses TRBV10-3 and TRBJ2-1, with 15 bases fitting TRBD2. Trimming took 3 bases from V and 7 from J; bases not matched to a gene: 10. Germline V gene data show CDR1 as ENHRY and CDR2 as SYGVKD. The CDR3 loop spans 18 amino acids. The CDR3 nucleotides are TGTGCCATCAGTGACCCCCGGACTAGCGGGGGGGATAGGAATGAGCAGTTCTTC. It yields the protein CAISDPRTSGGDRNEQFF.

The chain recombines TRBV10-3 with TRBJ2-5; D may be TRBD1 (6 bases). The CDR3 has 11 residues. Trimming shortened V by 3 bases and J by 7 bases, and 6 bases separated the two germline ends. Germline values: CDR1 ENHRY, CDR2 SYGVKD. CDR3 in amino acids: CAISEGGTQYF. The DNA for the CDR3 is TGTGCCATCAGTGAAGGGGGGACCCAGTACTTC.

The CDR3 DNA reads TGTGCCAGCAGCCCTCGGGACAGCTCTACGGAGCAGTACTTC. Its translation is CASSPRDSSTEQYF. The V gene is TRBV9, the J gene TRBJ2-7; 7 bases agree with TRBD1. The trim removed 4 bases at V and 7 bases at J, leaving 11 bases unmatched. In germline, CDR1 is SGDLS, CDR2 YYNGEE. The CDR3 extends over 14 amino acids.

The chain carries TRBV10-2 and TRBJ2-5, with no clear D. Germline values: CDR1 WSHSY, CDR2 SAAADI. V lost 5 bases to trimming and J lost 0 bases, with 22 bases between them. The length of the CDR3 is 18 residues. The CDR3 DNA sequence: TGCGCCAGCAGTCGAAACCGTGGGGTGACGGCTCACCAAGAGACCCAGTACTTC. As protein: CASSRNRGVTAHQETQYF.

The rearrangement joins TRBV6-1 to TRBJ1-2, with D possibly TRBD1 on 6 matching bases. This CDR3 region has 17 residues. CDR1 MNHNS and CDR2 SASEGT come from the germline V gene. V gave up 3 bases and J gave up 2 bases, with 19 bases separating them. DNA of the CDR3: TGTGCCAGCAGTGATTTCTCCTCAGGGACAACCAACTATGGCTACACCTTC. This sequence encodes CASSDFSSGTTNYGYTF.

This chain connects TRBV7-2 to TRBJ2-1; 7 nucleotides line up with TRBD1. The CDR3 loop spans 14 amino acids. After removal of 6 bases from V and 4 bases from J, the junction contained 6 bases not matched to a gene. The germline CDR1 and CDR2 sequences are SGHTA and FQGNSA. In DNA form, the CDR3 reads TGTGCCAGCAGGACAGGGCTCGGATACAATGAGCAGTTCTTC. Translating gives CASRTGLGYNEQFF.

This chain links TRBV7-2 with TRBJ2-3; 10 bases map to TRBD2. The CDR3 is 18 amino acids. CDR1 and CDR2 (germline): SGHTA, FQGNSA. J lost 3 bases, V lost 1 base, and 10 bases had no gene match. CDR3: CASSLEATSGVRTDTQYF. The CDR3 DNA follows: TGTGCCAGCAGCTTAGAGGCTACTAGCGGGGTGAGAACAGATACGCAGTATTTT. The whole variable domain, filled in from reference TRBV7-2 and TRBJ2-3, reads GAGVSQSPSNKVTEKGKDVELRCDPISGHTALYWYRQSLGQGLEFLIYFQGNSAPDKSGLPSDRFSAERTGGSVSTLTIQRTQQEDSAVYLCASSLEATSGVRTDTQYFGPGTRLTVL.

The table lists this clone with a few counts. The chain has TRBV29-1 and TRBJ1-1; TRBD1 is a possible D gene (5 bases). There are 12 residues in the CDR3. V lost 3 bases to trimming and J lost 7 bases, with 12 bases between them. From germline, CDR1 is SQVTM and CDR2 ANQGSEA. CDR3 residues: CSVDEGRGEAFF. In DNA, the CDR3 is TGCAGCGTTGACGAGGGGAGGGGTGAAGCTTTCTTT.

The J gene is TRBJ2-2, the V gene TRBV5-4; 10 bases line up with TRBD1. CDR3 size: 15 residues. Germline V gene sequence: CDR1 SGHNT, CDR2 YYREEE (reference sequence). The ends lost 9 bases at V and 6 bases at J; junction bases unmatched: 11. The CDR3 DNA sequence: TGTGCCACCGCTTCTTGGGACAGGGGTGCCGGGGAGCTGTTTTTT. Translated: CATASWDRGAGELFF.

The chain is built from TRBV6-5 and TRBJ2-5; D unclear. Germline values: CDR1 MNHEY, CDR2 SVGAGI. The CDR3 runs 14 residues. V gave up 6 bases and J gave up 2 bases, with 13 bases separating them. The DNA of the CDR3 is TGTGCCAGCAGCAATTGGCCTATTCAAGAGACCCAGTACTTC. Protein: CASSNWPIQETQYF.

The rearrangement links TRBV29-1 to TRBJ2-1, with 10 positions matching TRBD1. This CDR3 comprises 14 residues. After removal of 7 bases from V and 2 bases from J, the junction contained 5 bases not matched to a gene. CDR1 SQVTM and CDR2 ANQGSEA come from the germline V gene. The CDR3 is CSAMTGGPYNEQFF. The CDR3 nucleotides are TGCAGCGCTATGACAGGGGGCCCCTACAATGAGCAGTTCTTC.

CDR3 coding DNA: TGTGCCAGCTCACCCCCGACAGGGGAACGTGGCTACACCTTC. As protein: CASSPPTGERGYTF. V and J are TRBV18 and TRBJ1-2; 8 positions agree with TRBD1. From germline, CDR1 is KGHSH and CDR2 LQKENI. The trim removed 3 bases at V and 7 bases at J, leaving 7 bases unmatched. This CDR3 spans 14 amino acids.

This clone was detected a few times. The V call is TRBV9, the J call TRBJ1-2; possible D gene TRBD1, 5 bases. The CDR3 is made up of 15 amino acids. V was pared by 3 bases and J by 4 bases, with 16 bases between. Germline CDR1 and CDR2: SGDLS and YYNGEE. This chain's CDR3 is CASSEKPGPIYGYTF. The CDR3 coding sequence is TGTGCCAGCAGCGAAAAACCGGGACCGATCTATGGCTACACCTTC.